This TCR beta chain was retrieved from a study of blood T cell repertoires in COVID-19. Study context: Samples came from the United States, Italy and Spain, spanning acute and convalescent COVID-19. PBMCs, B-cell-depleted T cells, or T cells provided the cDNA or gDNA that made up the material.

Source study methods: Estimation of nucleated cell counts relied on the amplification of reference gene primers. Using immunoSEQ multiplex PCR, the repertoire was profiled, and TCRdb retains in-frame clones only, with some absent. The D gene and trimming were derived from the DNA, and the V and J assignments and clone size from that table. The sample carries under 250,000 clones, roughly 82% recorded once. There are a few counts of this clone. This receptor was obtained from a woman in her 70s with acute or convalescent COVID-19. Sequencing used peripheral blood.

The CDR3 loop is CATSREVGGAFF. The CDR3 bases are TGTGCCACCAGCAGAGAGGTCGGGGGAGCTTTCTTT. The chain employs TRBV15 and TRBJ1-1; D perhaps matches TRBD1 (5 bases). CDR1 is LNHNV and CDR2 is YYDKDF in the germline V gene (reference sequence). Trimming cost V 0 bases and J 10 bases, with 9 bases left between them. The CDR3 has 12 residues.